These 27 T cell receptor beta chains share one sample of origin, sequenced in a study of blood T cell repertoires in COVID-19. Measured with immunoSEQ multiplex PCR; TCRdb has only the in-frame clones, and not every one. Of tens of thousands of clones detected, 80% to 95% appear once; the ten largest clones hold roughly 2.3%. The sequenced sample consisted of peripheral blood. Source of these receptors: a human donor with active COVID-19. The donor label of this sample is uncertain.

This chain joins TRBV5-1 and TRBJ2-5; 8 bases line up with TRBD2. The trim removed 4 bases at V and 4 bases at J, leaving 12 bases unmatched. Looked up from germline, CDR1 is SGHRS and CDR2 is YFSETQ. The CDR3 contains 16 residues. CDR3 coding DNA: TGCGCCAGCAGCGTCGTGGGACGGGGGGGCGGAGAGACCCAGTACTTC. This encodes CASSVVGRGGGETQYF.

The chain links TRBV7-6 to TRBJ2-3; 8 nucleotides match TRBD2. Per germline, CDR1 SGHVS and CDR2 FNYEAQ. With V trimmed by 2 bases and J by 0 bases, 1 base remained unmatched. This CDR3 has 15 amino acids. Here the CDR3 DNA reads TGTGCCAGCAGCTTAAGACTAGCGAGCACAGATACGCAGTATTTT. It encodes CASSLRLASTDTQYF. The variable domain in full, completed from reference TRBV7-6 and TRBJ2-3, reads GAGVSQSPRYKVTKRGQDVALRCDPISGHVSLYWYRQALGQGPEFLTYFNYEAQQDKSGLPNDRFSAERPEGSISTLTIQRTEQRDSAMYRCASSLRLASTDTQYFGPGTRLTVL.

The V gene is TRBV7-9, the J gene TRBJ1-3; TRBD1 might be the D (6 bases). In germline, CDR1 is SEHNR, CDR2 FQNEAQ (reference sequence). The CDR3 totals 15 residues. Trimming took off 3 bases at V and 2 bases at J, with 11 bases between the two ends. The CDR3: CASSLLGDTGNTIYF. CDR3 bases: TGTGCCAGCAGCTTGTTGGGGGACACTGGAAACACCATATATTTT.

The V and J genes are TRBV10-3 and TRBJ2-2, with D perhaps matching TRBD1 (5 bases). Germline loops: CDR1 ENHRY, CDR2 SYGVKD. The germline V and J ends were trimmed by 11 bases and 1 base, with 14 bases remaining between them. The CDR3 runs 14 residues. The CDR3 sequence: CAVKPGQNTGELFF. CDR3 coding DNA: TGTGCCGTCAAACCCGGACAGAACACCGGGGAGCTGTTTTTT.

J is TRBJ2-4 and V is TRBV9, with D perhaps TRBD1 (6 bases). The germline gives CDR1 SGDLS, CDR2 YYNGEE. Trimming stripped 0 bases from V and 7 bases from J, with 11 bases between. CDR3 length equals 14 residues. CDR3 sequence: CASSVETGTNIQYF. As DNA, the CDR3 is TGTGCCAGCAGCGTAGAAACAGGGACCAACATTCAGTACTTC.

V gene TRBV3-1 (or the pseudogene TRBV3-2) combines with J gene TRBJ2-3; 7 bases are shared with TRBD2. V lost 1 base and J lost 4; bases outside the gene matches: 5. This CDR3 is built from 15 residues. CDR1 and CDR2 from the germline V gene are LGHDT and YNNKEL (reference sequence). As DNA, the CDR3 is TGTGCCAGCAGCCAAGTGGCGGGGGTCCCAGATACGCAGTATTTT. It translates to CASSQVAGVPDTQYF.

The chain is built from TRBV7-3 and TRBJ2-1; 12 bases align to TRBD2. Germline V lookup: CDR1 SGHTA, CDR2 FQGTGA. V trimming: 3 bases; J trimming: 5 bases; junction bases outside the gene matches: 5. The CDR3 sequence is 16 residues long. The CDR3: CASSFVLAGGNNEQFF. The CDR3 nucleotides read TGTGCCAGCAGCTTCGTACTAGCGGGGGGAAACAATGAGCAGTTCTTC. Full variable domain (rest looked up from reference TRBV7-3 and TRBJ2-1): GAGVSQTPSNKVTEKGKYVELRCDPISGHTALYWYRQSLGQGPEFLIYFQGTGAADDSGLPNDRFFAVRPEGSVSTLKIQRTERGDSAVYLCASSFVLAGGNNEQFFGPGTRLTVL.

The gene calls are TRBV27 and TRBJ2-7; D is ambiguous. This CDR3 has 13 amino acids. Per germline, CDR1 MNHEY and CDR2 SMNVEV (reference sequence). Trimming took off 3 bases at V and 2 bases at J, with 8 bases between the two ends. CDR3 sequence: CASSLSVAYEQYF. The CDR3 region has the DNA TGTGCCAGCAGTTTGTCAGTGGCCTACGAGCAGTACTTC.

The chain uses TRBV4-1 and TRBJ2-3, with D unresolved. The CDR3 sequence is 13 residues long. CDR1 is MGHRA and CDR2 is YSYEKL in the germline V gene. Trimming removed 1 base at V and 8 bases at J, with 10 bases between. This CDR3 is CASSQVQEGTQYF. Here the CDR3 DNA reads TGCGCCAGCAGCCAAGTTCAGGAAGGTACGCAGTATTTT.

The V and J genes are TRBV11-3 and TRBJ2-2; 7 nucleotides line up with TRBD2. V lost 6 bases and J lost 0; bases outside the gene matches: 7. CDR3 length: 16 residues. Germline V gene sequence: CDR1 SGHNT, CDR2 YENEEA. CDR3 in amino acids: CASSPHAGANTGELFF. CDR3 nucleotides: TGTGCCAGCAGTCCTCATGCGGGGGCGAACACCGGGGAGCTGTTTTTT.

The V and J genes are TRBV21-1 and TRBJ1-2; the DNA was not used to check the table's D call, TRBD1. TRBV21-1 is tagged as a pseudogene. The CDR3 consists of 18 residues. CDR3 sequence (DNA): TGTGCCAGCAGCAAATGCGGACAGGGGTACCCTTTTACCTATGGCTACACCTTC. It encodes CASSKCGQGYPFTYGYTF.

The chain uses TRBV7-6 and TRBJ1-2; the match to TRBD1 covers 8 bases. The CDR3 totals 16 residues. The germline V gene has CDR1 SGHVS and CDR2 FNYEAQ. V gave up 6 bases and J gave up 4 bases; unmatched junction bases: 13. The CDR3, as DNA: TGTGCCAGCAGTCCAGGCCCCGCGACAGGGGCCTATGGCTACACCTTC. Translation: CASSPGPATGAYGYTF.

The rearrangement uses TRBV9 and TRBJ1-6; TRBD1 agrees at 8 bases. V shed 2 bases and J 8 bases; nucleotides not matched to a gene: 12. The CDR3 loop spans 17 amino acids. Germline loops: CDR1 SGDLS, CDR2 YYNGEE. CDR3 in amino acids: CASSVEGQATRDSPLHF. In DNA form, the CDR3 reads TGTGCCAGCAGCGTGGAGGGACAGGCGACCCGGGATTCACCCCTCCACTTT.

The chain is built from TRBV14 and TRBJ2-3, with TRBD1 matching over 9 bases. V shed 0 bases and J 4 bases; nucleotides not matched to a gene: 5. The CDR3 has 16 amino acids. Germline V gives CDR1 SGHDN, CDR2 FVKESK. DNA for the CDR3: TGTGCCAGCAGCCAAGAATGGGACAGGGTTCCAGATACGCAGTATTTT. Its translation: CASSQEWDRVPDTQYF.

The chain joins TRBV7-3 to TRBJ2-1, with 10 bases matching TRBD2. This CDR3 comprises 16 residues. Trimming took 4 bases from V and 2 from J; bases not matched to a gene: 5. From germline, CDR1 is SGHTA and CDR2 FQGTGA. The CDR3 DNA follows: TGTGCCAGCAGCTCTCCTAGCGGGGGACCCTACAATGAGCAGTTCTTC. Protein product: CASSSPSGGPYNEQFF.

The V call is TRBV11-2, the J call TRBJ2-7; 7 nucleotides align to TRBD2. CDR3 length equals 15 residues. V was pared by 5 bases and J by 0 bases, with 7 bases of the junction left unmatched. The germline V gene encodes CDR1 SGHAT and CDR2 FQNNGV. In DNA, the CDR3 is TGTGCCAGCAGCCTGACTAGCCGGAGCTCCTACGAGCAGTACTTC. This codes for CASSLTSRSSYEQYF.

In DNA form, the CDR3 reads TGTGCCAGCAGCCCCCCCCCTACAGAGCCTCAAGAGACCCAGTACTTC. This encodes CASSPPPTEPQETQYF. The chain recombines TRBV11-2 with TRBJ2-5, with D unclear. Germline V gene data show CDR1 as SGHAT and CDR2 as FQNNGV. Between the trimmed V and J ends, which lost 5 bases and 2 bases, there was a span of 18 bases. The length of the CDR3 is 16 residues.

The chain links TRBV6-4 to TRBJ1-6; 10 bases map to TRBD1. Germline CDR1 MRHNA, CDR2 SNTAGT. The CDR3 is 15 amino acids. The trim removed 0 bases at V and 8 bases at J, leaving 1 base unmatched. DNA of the CDR3: TGTGCCAGCAGTGACTCCGGGACAGGGGATTCACCCCTCCACTTT. The encoded protein is CASSDSGTGDSPLHF.

This chain uses TRBV6-2 or TRBV6-3 with TRBJ2-2; 8 positions agree with TRBD2. The V gene's germline CDR1 is MNHEY and CDR2 SVGEGT. V was clipped by 2 bases and J by 3 bases; unmatched bases: 20. The CDR3 consists of 21 residues. CDR3 sequence reads: CASSYGLSVAGELADTGELFF. The DNA of the CDR3 is TGTGCCAGCAGTTACGGTTTATCAGTTGCGGGCGAACTAGCGGACACCGGGGAGCTGTTTTTT.

The chain recombines TRBV28 with TRBJ1-1, with D unclear. The CDR3 totals 15 residues. The V gene lost 5 bases and the J gene lost 2 bases, with 15 bases spanning the gap. From germline, CDR1 is MDHEN and CDR2 SYDVKM. CDR3 region: CASSQPGVLNTEAFF. Here the CDR3 DNA reads TGTGCCAGCAGTCAACCCGGTGTGTTAAACACTGAAGCTTTCTTT. The full variable domain, rest sourced from reference TRBV28 and TRBJ1-1, is DVKVTQSSRYLVKRTGEKVFLECVQDMDHENMFWYRQDPGLGLRLIYFSYDVKMKEKGDIPEGYSVSREKKERFSLILESASTNQTSMYLCASSQPGVLNTEAFFGQGTRLTVV.

The sample holds one count of this clone. V gene TRBV6-5 combines with J gene TRBJ2-5; 8 positions match TRBD1. CDR1 and CDR2 from the germline V gene are MNHEY and SVGAGI. Trimming at V came to 6 bases and at J to 5 bases, leaving 5 bases not matched to a gene. The CDR3 covers 13 residues. This CDR3 is CASRDRVRETQYF. CDR3 coding DNA: TGTGCCAGCAGGGACAGGGTTCGCGAGACCCAGTACTTC.

The chain couples TRBV6-5 to TRBJ1-6; 9 bases fit TRBD1. CDR3 length equals 13 residues. V was pared by 5 bases and J by 14 bases, with 7 bases of the junction left unmatched. The germline V gene has CDR1 MNHEY and CDR2 SVGAGI. In DNA, the CDR3 is TGTGCCAGCAGTCCCACCGGACAGGGGTCCCTCCACTTT. Translated, it gives CASSPTGQGSLHF.

The J gene is TRBJ2-6, the V gene TRBV18; 8 bases map to TRBD1. The junction had 3 bases not matched to a gene; V was cut back by 3 bases and J by 2 bases. This CDR3 spans 16 amino acids. Per the germline V gene, CDR1 is KGHSH and CDR2 is LQKENI. The chain's CDR3 is CASSPRTGTGANVLTF. In DNA, the CDR3 is TGTGCCAGCTCACCGCGGACAGGGACTGGGGCCAACGTCCTGACTTTC.

The chain has TRBV7-9 and TRBJ2-1; perhaps TRBD1 as D (6 bases). The CDR3 is 12 amino acids. Germline V gene lookup returns CDR1 SEHNR and CDR2 FQNEAQ (reference sequence). The V and J ends lost 8 bases and 7 bases respectively, with 12 bases between them. As DNA, the CDR3 is TGTGCCAGCTCCACAGGGTCTAATGAGCAGTTCTTC. Encoded protein: CASSTGSNEQFF.

This sequence joins TRBV7-9 and TRBJ2-7; 10 bases fit TRBD1. Germline assignment: CDR1 SEHNR and CDR2 FQNEAQ (reference sequence). The CDR3 loop spans 15 amino acids. The J segment lost 4 bases and the V segment lost 5 bases, leaving 8 bases of the junction unmatched. CDR3 bases: TGTGCCAGCAGCCCTGCCTGGGACAGGGGTTACGAGCAGTACTTC. Translation gives CASSPAWDRGYEQYF.

The genes are TRBV7-8 and TRBJ1-4; possibly TRBD1 for D (6 bases). Germline V gene data show CDR1 as SGHVS and CDR2 as FQNEAQ. The CDR3 has 15 residues. V was shortened by 2 bases and J by 8 bases, with 15 bases between the two germline ends. The CDR3 loop reads CASSLRGRVGEKLFF. In DNA, the CDR3 is TGTGCCAGCAGCTTAAGGGGGAGGGTAGGGGAAAAACTGTTTTTT.

The rearrangement uses TRBV10-3 and TRBJ1-3, with a tentative D call TRBD1 (6 bases). The germline V gene has CDR1 ENHRY and CDR2 SYGVKD. The CDR3 sequence is 15 residues long. V was trimmed by 3 bases and J by 2 bases, leaving 11 bases between them. CDR3 sequence: CAISDSGAPGNTIYF. The CDR3 DNA sequence: TGTGCCATCAGTGATTCAGGGGCCCCTGGAAACACCATATATTTT.